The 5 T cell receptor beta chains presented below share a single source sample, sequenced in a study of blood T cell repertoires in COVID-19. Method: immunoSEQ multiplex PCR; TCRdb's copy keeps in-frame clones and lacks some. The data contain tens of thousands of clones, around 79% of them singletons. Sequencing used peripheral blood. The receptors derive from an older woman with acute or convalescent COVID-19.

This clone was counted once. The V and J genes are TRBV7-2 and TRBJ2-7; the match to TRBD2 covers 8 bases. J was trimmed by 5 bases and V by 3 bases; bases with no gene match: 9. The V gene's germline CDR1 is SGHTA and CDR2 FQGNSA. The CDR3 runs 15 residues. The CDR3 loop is CASSFSSGITNEQYF. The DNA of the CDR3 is TGTGCCAGCAGCTTCAGTAGCGGGATTACCAACGAGCAGTACTTC.

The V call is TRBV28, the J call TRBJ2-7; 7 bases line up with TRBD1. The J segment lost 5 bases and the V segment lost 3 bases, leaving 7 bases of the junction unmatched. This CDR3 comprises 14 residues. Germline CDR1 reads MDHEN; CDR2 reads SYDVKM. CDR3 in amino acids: CASSFQGVVDEQYF. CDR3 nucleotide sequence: TGTGCCAGCAGTTTTCAGGGGGTAGTGGACGAGCAGTACTTC.

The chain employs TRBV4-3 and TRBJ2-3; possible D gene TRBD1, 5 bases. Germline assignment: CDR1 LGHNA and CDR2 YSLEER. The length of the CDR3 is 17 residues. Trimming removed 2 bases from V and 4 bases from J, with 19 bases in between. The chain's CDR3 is CASSQNGRSRGADTQYF. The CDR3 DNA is TGCGCCAGCAGCCAAAATGGACGCAGTAGGGGTGCAGATACGCAGTATTTT.

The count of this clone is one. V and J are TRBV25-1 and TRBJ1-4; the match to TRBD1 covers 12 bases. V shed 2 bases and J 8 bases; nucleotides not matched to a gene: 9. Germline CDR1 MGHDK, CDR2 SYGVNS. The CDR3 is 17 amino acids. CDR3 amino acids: CASSEAGQGAVREKLFF. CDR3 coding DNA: TGTGCCAGCAGTGAAGCGGGACAGGGGGCCGTTAGGGAAAAACTGTTTTTT.

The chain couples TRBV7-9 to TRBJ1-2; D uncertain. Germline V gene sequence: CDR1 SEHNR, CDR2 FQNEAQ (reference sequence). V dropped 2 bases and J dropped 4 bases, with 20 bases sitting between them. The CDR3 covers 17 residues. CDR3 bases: TGTGCCAGCAGCTTACGCCAATCTTCTCTAGCCGGCTATGGCTACACCTTC. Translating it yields CASSLRQSSLAGYGYTF.